The rows below give T cell receptor beta chains drawn from one sample of a study of CD8+CD57+ T cells in acquired aplastic anemia. Each CDR3 protein is one row after TCRdb ran MiXCR on the reads. Found here are 62,000 or so distinct CDR3 sequences, around half of them singletons; the top ten hold roughly 8.7%. The sample consisted of sorted CD4+, CD8+, or CD8+CD57+ T cells (not recorded which) from PBMCs. The receptors shown here come from a human donor in good health, serving as a control. CDR3s leave out the opening cysteine and the closing phenylalanine or tryptophan. Each record gives: V gene, J gene, clone size, CDR3 protein. Expanded clones get a size class; other rows say once, few or many, or leave the size out.

v_gene: TRBV5-4
j_gene: TRBJ2-2
abundance: many
CDR3aa: ASSFGLAGYTGELF

v_gene: TRBV29-1
j_gene: TRBJ2-5
abundance: once
CDR3aa: SVGQGQETQY

v_gene: TRBV6-5
j_gene: TRBJ2-7
abundance: many
CDR3aa: ASSLIGTRGRSYEQY

v_gene: TRBV25-1
j_gene: TRBJ1-4
abundance: NA
CDR3aa: ASSEYEKLF

v_gene: TRBV4-1
j_gene: TRBJ1-2
abundance: many
CDR3aa: ASSQESMGQGRDGYT

v_gene: TRBV24-1
j_gene: TRBJ2-3
abundance: many
CDR3aa: ATSDPRDSTDTQY

v_gene: TRBV19
j_gene: TRBJ2-5
abundance: few
CDR3aa: ASSPGQGGWETQY

v_gene: TRBV25-1
j_gene: TRBJ1-2
abundance: NA
CDR3aa: ASSESWAGTYGYT

v_gene: TRBV5-1
j_gene: TRBJ2-1
abundance: many
CDR3aa: ASSLGRQPSSYNEQF

v_gene: TRBV25-1
j_gene: TRBJ1-6
abundance: NA
CDR3aa: ASSESGWNSPLH

v_gene: TRBV9
j_gene: TRBJ1-5
abundance: NA
CDR3aa: ASSVNSNQPQH